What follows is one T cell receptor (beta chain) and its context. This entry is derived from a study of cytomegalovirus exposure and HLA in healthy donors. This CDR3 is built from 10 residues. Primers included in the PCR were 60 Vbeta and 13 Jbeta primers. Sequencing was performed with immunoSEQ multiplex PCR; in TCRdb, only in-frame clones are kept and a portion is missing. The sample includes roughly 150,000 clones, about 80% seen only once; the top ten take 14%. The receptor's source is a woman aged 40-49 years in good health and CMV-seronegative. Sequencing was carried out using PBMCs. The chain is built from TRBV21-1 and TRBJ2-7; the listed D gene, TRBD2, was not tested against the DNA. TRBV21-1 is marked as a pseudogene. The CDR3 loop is CASSKQGRVF. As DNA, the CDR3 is TGTGCCAGCAGCAAACAAGGGCGGGTCTTC.